Listed below are T cell receptor beta chains from one sample, sequenced in a study of T cell responses to AZD1222 COVID-19 vaccine. The protocol was immunoSEQ multiplex PCR, while the TCRdb copy is restricted to in-frame clones and leaves out a portion. The table has 85,000 to 95,000 clones, roughly 90% seen once. The starting material was peripheral blood, obtained 28 days after the second AZD1222 dose. Receptors were obtained from an adult who received the AZD1222 COVID-19 vaccine. CDR3s include the opening cysteine and the closing phenylalanine or tryptophan. D genes are given only for firm matches. The size entry is marked missing in some rows and otherwise reads once, few, many or a size class.

length	V	size	D	J	CDR3	DNA
14	TRBV6-6	.	.	TRBJ1-1	CASSGGQSRTEAFF	TGTGCCAGCAGTGGTGGACAGTCTAGAACTGAAGCTTTCTTT
16	TRBV9	.	TRBD2	TRBJ2-5	CASSGAAGGRGETQYF	TGTGCCAGCAGCGGGGCGGCGGGGGGCCGGGGAGAGACCCAGTACTTC
15	TRBV10-2	.	TRBD2	TRBJ2-3	CASSDSGGMADTQYF	TGCGCCAGCAGTGATAGCGGGGGGATGGCAGATACGCAGTATTTT
13	TRBV27	.	.	TRBJ1-2	CASGRKSNYGYTF	TGTGCCAGCGGCCGGAAGAGTAACTATGGCTACACCTTC
15	TRBV11-2	.	.	TRBJ1-1	CASSLENPGQLKAFF	TGTGCCAGCAGCTTAGAAAACCCAGGACAGCTTAAGGCTTTCTTT
15	TRBV28	.	TRBD1	TRBJ2-7	CASSPTRDRAYEQYF	TGTGCCAGCAGTCCCACCCGGGACAGAGCCTACGAGCAGTACTTC
14	TRBV30	.	.	TRBJ1-2	CAWSPMGNNYGYTF	TGTGCCTGGAGTCCCATGGGGAATAACTATGGCTACACCTTC
12	TRBV7-9	once	.	TRBJ2-1	CASSLSAGEQFF	TGTGCCAGCAGCTTATCTGCGGGGGAGCAGTTCTTC
13	TRBV7-2	.	TRBD1	TRBJ2-3	CASRTGSTDTQYF	TGTGCCAGCAGGACAGGGAGCACAGATACGCAGTATTTT
15	TRBV6-5	.	.	TRBJ1-6	CASSYLEGGNSPLHF	TGTGCCAGCAGTTACTTGGAGGGAGGGAATTCACCCCTCCACTTT
16	TRBV6-6	.	.	TRBJ2-1	CASSPVRLGDYNEQFF	TGTGCCAGCAGTCCAGTGAGACTCGGGGACTACAATGAGCAGTTCTTC
14	TRBV27	.	TRBD1	TRBJ2-3	CASSPGQGADTQYF	TGTGCCAGCAGTCCGGGACAGGGGGCAGATACGCAGTATTTT
10	TRBV30	.	.	TRBJ1-2	CAWGDYGYTF	TGTGCCTGGGGTGACTATGGCTACACCTTC
12	TRBV6-4	.	.	TRBJ2-2	CASSDQTGELFF	TGTGCCAGCAGTGACCAGACCGGGGAGCTGTTTTTT
11	TRBV9	.	TRBD1	TRBJ1-1	CASRTGAEAFF	TGTGCCAGCAGAACAGGGGCTGAAGCTTTCTTT
14	TRBV18	.	.	TRBJ2-7	CASSPRTEAYEQYF	TGTGCCAGCTCACCACGTACAGAAGCCTACGAGCAGTACTTC
13	TRBV3-1/TRBV3-2	.	.	TRBJ2-2	CASSQGNTGELFF	TGTGCCAGCAGCCAAGGGAACACCGGGGAGCTGTTTTTT
13	TRBV18	.	TRBD1	TRBJ1-1	CASSPGTATEAFF	TGTGCCAGCTCACCCGGGACAGCCACTGAAGCTTTCTTT
14	TRBV7-2	.	TRBD2	TRBJ2-7	CASSFALAGLEQYF	TGTGCCAGCAGCTTCGCCCTAGCGGGTCTCGAGCAGTACTTC
15	TRBV4-1	.	.	TRBJ1-1	CASSQETEMNTEAFF	TGCGCCAGCAGCCAAGAAACTGAAATGAACACTGAAGCTTTCTTT
12	TRBV6-5	.	.	TRBJ2-7	CASGGLSYEQYF	TGTGCCAGCGGGGGACTGTCCTACGAGCAGTACTTC
11	TRBV2	.	.	TRBJ1-6	CASSDLSPLHF	TGTGCCAGCAGTGATTTGTCACCCCTCCACTTT
14	TRBV28	.	.	TRBJ2-1	CASRGWQVNNEQFF	TGTGCCAGCAGGGGGTGGCAGGTTAACAATGAGCAGTTCTTC
17	TRBV2	.	.	TRBJ1-5	CASSEGGSYRVTQPQHF	TGTGCCAGCAGTGAGGGTGGGAGCTATAGGGTTACTCAGCCCCAGCATTTT
14	TRBV7-9	.	.	TRBJ1-4	CASSLGDSYEKLFF	TGTGCCAGCAGCTTAGGGGACTCTTATGAAAAACTGTTTTTT
13	TRBV5-1	.	.	TRBJ2-7	CASSLGFSYEQYF	TGCGCCAGCAGCTTGGGATTCTCCTACGAGCAGTACTTC
14	TRBV28	.	TRBD1	TRBJ1-1	CASRGGTGNTEAFF	TGTGCCAGCAGGGGCGGGACAGGGAACACTGAAGCTTTCTTT
14	TRBV27	.	TRBD2	TRBJ2-1	CASRVAGGPGEQFF	TGTGCCAGCAGGGTAGCGGGGGGGCCCGGTGAGCAGTTCTTC
13	TRBV7-3	.	.	TRBJ2-5	CASSDRGQETQYF	TGTGCCAGCAGCGATCGGGGCCAAGAGACCCAGTACTTC
14	TRBV12-5	.	.	TRBJ2-3	CASGSRPLVDTQYF	TGTGCTAGTGGTTCCAGGCCTCTGGTGGATACGCAGTATTTT
15	TRBV6-5	.	.	TRBJ1-2	CASSYSGGDLYGYTF	TGTGCCAGCAGTTACTCAGGAGGGGACCTCTATGGCTACACCTTC
17	TRBV11-2	.	TRBD2	TRBJ2-3	CASSLVRAGDSRDTQYF	TGTGCCAGCAGCTTAGTTCGAGCGGGGGACTCTAGAGATACGCAGTATTTT
13	TRBV29-1	once	.	TRBJ2-7	CSVRLTTSYEQYF	TGCAGCGTCCGACTTACAACCTCCTACGAGCAGTACTTC
15	TRBV5-4	.	TRBD1	TRBJ2-3	CASTLRQGATDTQYF	TGTGCCAGCACTCTAAGGCAGGGGGCCACAGATACGCAGTATTTT
15	TRBV6-1	once	.	TRBJ1-1	CASSEFSPSGIEAFF	TGTGCCAGCAGTGAATTCTCTCCTTCCGGGATTGAAGCTTTCTTT
14	TRBV10-3	.	.	TRBJ2-5	CAISDYRNQETQYF	TGTGCCATCAGTGATTATCGGAACCAGGAGACCCAGTACTTC
14	TRBV5-1	.	.	TRBJ2-7	CASRRDSGSYEQYF	TGCGCCAGCCGCAGAGACAGCGGATCCTACGAGCAGTACTTC
13	TRBV11-2	.	.	TRBJ2-5	CASSPDQRETQYF	TGTGCCAGCAGCCCCGATCAGCGAGAGACCCAGTACTTC
15	TRBV24-1	.	TRBD1	TRBJ1-5	CATSAPTGGNQPQHF	TGTGCCACCAGTGCACCTACAGGGGGCAATCAGCCCCAGCATTTT
11	TRBV30	.	.	TRBJ2-2	CAWSNTGELFF	TGTGCCTGGAGTAACACCGGGGAGCTGTTTTTT
12	TRBV4-1	few	.	TRBJ2-2	CASSRPTGELFF	TGCGCCAGCAGCCGTCCCACCGGGGAGCTGTTTTTT
11	TRBV19	few	.	TRBJ2-7	CASSSDYEQYF	TGTGCCAGTAGTTCGGACTACGAGCAGTACTTC
17	TRBV5-1	.	.	TRBJ1-6	CASSPGHLSSYNSPLHF	TGCGCCAGCAGCCCGGGACACTTGAGCTCCTATAATTCACCCCTCCACTTT
14	TRBV7-2	.	.	TRBJ2-3	CASSFGASTDTQYF	TGTGCCAGCAGCTTTGGGGCCAGCACAGATACGCAGTATTTT
19	TRBV6-2/TRBV6-3	.	.	TRBJ2-2	CASRYPVVRRQMNTGELFF	TGTGCCAGCAGATACCCCGTGGTTAGGCGGCAGATGAACACCGGGGAGCTGTTTTTT
18	TRBV11-3	once	.	TRBJ1-5	CASSPHLGQGYSNQPQHF	TGTGCCAGCAGCCCCCACTTAGGCCAGGGTTATAGCAATCAGCCCCAGCATTTT
15	TRBV15	.	.	TRBJ2-2	CATSRDRGNTGELFF	TGTGCCACCAGCAGAGATCGGGGGAACACCGGGGAGCTGTTTTTT
16	TRBV10-2	.	TRBD1	TRBJ1-4	CASTRDRVGTNEKLFF	TGCGCCAGCACCCGGGACAGGGTGGGAACTAATGAAAAACTGTTTTTT
16	TRBV2	.	TRBD1	TRBJ2-7	CASSTPGTGYSYEQYF	TGTGCCAGCTCTACCCCCGGGACAGGGTACTCCTACGAGCAGTACTTC
13	TRBV29-1	.	.	TRBJ2-1	CSVEVDSYNEQFF	TGCAGCGTTGAAGTCGACTCCTACAATGAGCAGTTCTTC
15	TRBV6-5	few	TRBD1	TRBJ1-2	CASSYRNDRVYGYTF	TGTGCCAGCAGCTACAGAAACGACAGGGTCTATGGCTACACCTTC
16	TRBV19	.	TRBD1	TRBJ1-5	CASSIMTGSESQPQHF	TGTGCCAGTAGTATTATGACAGGGTCGGAATCTCAGCCCCAGCATTTT
16	TRBV5-1	.	.	TRBJ2-2	CASSLAGTGNTGELFF	TGCGCCAGCAGCTTGGCAGGGACGGGGAACACCGGGGAGCTGTTTTTT
14	TRBV9	.	.	TRBJ1-2	CASSVDDSPSASHF	TGTGCCAGCAGCGTAGATGATAGTCCTTCCGCCTCCCACTTC